Following are 23 T cell receptor beta chains from one sample sequenced in a study of OX40 agonist ivuxolimab in advanced cancers. Here immunoSEQ multiplex PCR was the method, and the copy in TCRdb shows in-frame clones only, minus some. Of approximately 60,000 clones listed, 84% are singletons. The source material was CD4+ or CD8+ T cells sorted from blood, sampled in a trial of the OX40 agonist ivuxolimab. The source is an adult with an advanced solid tumor such as melanoma, head and neck, liver or kidney cancer.

The V call is TRBV4-2, the J call TRBJ2-7; possible D gene TRBD2, 5 bases. CDR3 length: 13 amino acids. CDR1 is LGHNA, CDR2 YNFKEQ, per germline. The V gene lost 0 bases and the J gene lost 7 bases, with 10 bases spanning the gap. The CDR3 here is CASSQEDWEEQYF. CDR3 bases: TGTGCCAGCAGCCAAGAGGATTGGGAGGAGCAGTACTTC.

A few counts support this clone. This chain joins TRBV19 and TRBJ2-5; TRBD1 matches 12 bases. This CDR3 spans 16 amino acids. CDR1 and CDR2 from the germline V gene are LNHDA and SQIVND (reference sequence). The J segment lost 5 bases and the V segment lost 4 bases, leaving 8 bases of the junction unmatched. The CDR3 DNA reads as TGTGCCAGTAGTACCTCCGGGACAGGGGGCTGGGAGACCCAGTACTTC. The encoded protein is CASSTSGTGGWETQYF.

This chain joins TRBV30 and TRBJ1-2, with TRBD1 matching over 8 bases. Germline CDR1 is GTSNPN and CDR2 is SVGIG (reference sequence). V lost 3 bases, J lost 7 bases, and 4 bases stayed unmatched. The CDR3 totals 12 residues. The CDR3 DNA sequence: TGTGCCTGGAGATCAGGGGGCCCTGGCTACACCTTC. Protein product: CAWRSGGPGYTF.

This clone was observed a few times. The chain combines TRBV7-2 with TRBJ2-2; no reliable D call. V lost 3 bases and J lost 2, with 7 bases in between. Germline assignment: CDR1 SGHTA and CDR2 FQGNSA. The CDR3 is 14 residues long. The CDR3 reads CASSFKFNTGELFF. CDR3 DNA sequence: TGTGCCAGCAGCTTCAAATTTAACACCGGGGAGCTGTTTTTT.

V usage is TRBV7-2 and J usage is TRBJ2-5, with D possibly matching TRBD2 (6 bases). The ends were cut back, 7 bases at V and 1 base at J, with 22 bases in the middle. This CDR3 is built from 17 residues. The germline V gene encodes CDR1 SGHTA and CDR2 FQGNSA. CDR3 in amino acids: CASTPFRDSLSQETQYF. The CDR3 nucleotides read TGTGCCAGCACCCCTTTCCGGGACTCTCTCTCCCAAGAGACCCAGTACTTC.

This clone has only a few counts. This chain uses TRBV4-2 with TRBJ1-2; D not resolved. The CDR3 loop spans 15 amino acids. Germline V gene lookup returns CDR1 LGHNA and CDR2 YNFKEQ. V was cut by 4 bases and J by 0 bases, with 12 bases left in between. The CDR3 region has the DNA TGTGCCAGCAGCCCGGTACAGACCTCTAACTATGGCTACACCTTC. Its translation: CASSPVQTSNYGYTF.

The chain is built from TRBV6-5 and TRBJ2-7, with a weak D call TRBD1 (5 bases). In germline, CDR1 is MNHEY, CDR2 SVGAGI. Between the trimmed V and J ends, which lost 2 bases and 3 bases, there was a span of 11 bases. The CDR3 consists of 14 residues. The CDR3 reads CASSYQGSRYEQYF. DNA for the CDR3: TGTGCCAGCAGTTACCAGGGCTCTCGCTACGAGCAGTACTTC.

The chain couples TRBV30 to TRBJ2-7; no clear D. Germline assignment: CDR1 GTSNPN and CDR2 SVGIG (reference sequence). V dropped 1 base and J dropped 2 bases, with 6 bases sitting between them. The length of the CDR3 is 12 residues. The CDR3 loop is CAWSARPYEQYF. The CDR3 nucleotides read TGTGCCTGGAGTGCACGGCCCTACGAGCAGTACTTC.

This clone is judged medium-sized. The CDR3 nucleotides are TGCAGCGTGTACAGGGGGAAAGCTTTCTTT. It specifies CSVYRGKAFF. This chain links TRBV29-1 with TRBJ1-1; 8 nucleotides line up with TRBD1. Germline V gene data show CDR1 as SQVTM and CDR2 as ANQGSEA. The CDR3 loop spans 10 amino acids. V lost 6 bases and J lost 9; bases outside the gene matches: 3.

The CDR3 reads CASSQEPGGPANYGYTF. For the CDR3, the DNA is TGCGCCAGCAGCCAAGAACCGGGAGGACCAGCTAACTATGGCTACACCTTC. V usage is TRBV4-3 and J usage is TRBJ1-2; D remains ambiguous. The CDR3 spans 17 residues. Germline CDR1 reads LGHNA; CDR2 reads YSLEER. Trimming shortened V by 0 bases and J by 0 bases, and 14 bases separated the two germline ends.

The J gene is TRBJ2-1, the V gene TRBV6-5; D remains unclear. CDR1 is MNHEY and CDR2 is SVGAGI in the germline V gene. The CDR3 spans 15 residues. V lost 6 bases and J 3 bases, leaving 15 bases between the germline ends. The chain's CDR3 is CASRDGWQNYNEQFF. Written as DNA, the CDR3 is TGTGCCAGCAGGGACGGTTGGCAGAACTACAATGAGCAGTTCTTC.

This clone occurred a few times. The J gene is TRBJ1-5, the V gene TRBV2; the D is unclear. Germline V gene data show CDR1 as SNHLY and CDR2 as FYNNEI. The CDR3 extends over 12 amino acids. The V end lost 3 bases, the J end lost 6 bases, and 6 bases lay between the germline ends. CDR3 protein: CASSDGSQPQHF. The CDR3 nucleotides read TGTGCCAGCAGTGACGGTAGTCAGCCCCAGCATTTT.

The chain carries TRBV21-1 and TRBJ2-1; the table names TRBD1, a call not compared with the DNA. TRBV21-1 is labeled a pseudogene. The CDR3 extends over 15 amino acids. Here the CDR3 reads CASTPGVLSYNEQFF. In DNA form, the CDR3 reads TGTGCCAGCACCCCAGGTGTCCTCTCCTACAATGAGCAGTTCTTC.

The chain combines TRBV30 with TRBJ2-7; possibly TRBD1 or TRBD2 for D (5 bases each). Trimming left V 2 bases short and J 2 bases short, with 16 bases between. The CDR3 sequence is 15 residues long. Germline V gene data show CDR1 as GTSNPN and CDR2 as SVGIG (reference sequence). The CDR3 nucleotides read TGTGCCTGGAGTTCCCGGGGCCTACGACCCTACGAGCAGTACTTC. It yields the protein CAWSSRGLRPYEQYF.

This clone came up a few times. The chain has TRBV2 and TRBJ1-1; D is perhaps TRBD1 (5 bases). The germline V and J ends were trimmed by 10 bases and 2 bases, with 14 bases remaining between them. The CDR3 totals 13 residues. Germline assignment: CDR1 SNHLY and CDR2 FYNNEI. In DNA, the CDR3 is TGTGCCACCCGACAGACTCTTAACACTGAAGCTTTCTTT. Protein product: CATRQTLNTEAFF. Variable domain in full (rest from reference TRBV2 and TRBJ1-1): EPEVTQTPSHQVTQMGQEVILRCVPISNHLYFYWYRQILGQKVEFLVSFYNNEISEKSEIFDDQFSVERPDGSNFTLKIRSTKLEDSAMYFCATRQTLNTEAFFGQGTRLTVV.

This clone came up once. The chain is built from TRBV5-1 and TRBJ1-1; no clear D. V was clipped by 2 bases and J by 0 bases, with 11 bases between them. The CDR3 loop spans 15 amino acids. Per germline, CDR1 SGHRS and CDR2 YFSETQ. CDR3 sequence reads: CASSLKSTMNTEAFF. Written as DNA, the CDR3 is TGCGCCAGCAGCTTAAAGTCCACCATGAACACTGAAGCTTTCTTT. Full variable domain (remainder filled in from reference TRBV5-1 and TRBJ1-1): KAGVTQTPRYLIKTRGQQVTLSCSPISGHRSVSWYQQTPGQGLQFLFEYFSETQRNKGNFPGRFSGRQFSNSRSEMNVSTLELGDSALYLCASSLKSTMNTEAFFGQGTRLTVV.

V usage is TRBV5-1 and J usage is TRBJ2-2; possibly TRBD2 for D (5 bases). The CDR3 is 16 amino acids. V was pared by 0 bases and J by 3 bases, with 12 bases between. The V gene's germline CDR1 is SGHRS and CDR2 YFSETQ. CDR3 bases: TGCGCCAGCAGCTTGGTGGCGAGGCGGGACACCGGGGAGCTGTTTTTT. Its translation: CASSLVARRDTGELFF.

CDR3 in DNA: TGTGCCAGCAGAGGCTGGGAAGAAGCTTTCTTT. It encodes CASRGWEEAFF. The chain links TRBV2 to TRBJ1-1; D uncertain. V shed 6 bases and J shed 8 bases, with 10 bases lying between them. Looked up from germline, CDR1 is SNHLY and CDR2 is FYNNEI. The CDR3 sequence is 11 residues long.

The V and J genes are TRBV7-8 and TRBJ1-1, with 7 bases matching TRBD1. The germline V gene encodes CDR1 SGHVS and CDR2 FQNEAQ. This CDR3 has 14 residues. Trimming at V came to 3 bases and at J to 3 bases, leaving 4 bases not matched to a gene. CDR3: CASSFDRDYTEAFF. DNA of the CDR3: TGTGCCAGCAGCTTTGACAGGGACTACACTGAAGCTTTCTTT.

The CDR3 sequence: CASSLKREGGNEQFF. The CDR3 DNA follows: TGTGCCAGCAGCTTAAAACGGGAGGGCGGCAATGAGCAGTTCTTC. The gene calls are TRBV7-3 and TRBJ2-1, with 8 bases fitting TRBD2. V gave up 1 base and J gave up 6 bases; unmatched junction bases: 5. The CDR3 consists of 15 residues. Germline CDR1 reads SGHTA; CDR2 reads FQGTGA.

The gene calls are TRBV5-4 and TRBJ1-2, with TRBD1 matching over 8 bases. CDR3 length: 15 residues. CDR1 SGHNT and CDR2 YYREEE come from the germline V gene (reference sequence). Trimming removed 4 bases from V and 7 bases from J; junction bases left unmatched: 12. CDR3 DNA: TGTGCCAGCAGCGCCCCCGGGACAGGACCTTCTGGCTACACCTTC. It yields the protein CASSAPGTGPSGYTF.

The sample holds a few counts of this clone. The V gene is TRBV7-2, the J gene TRBJ2-7, with 7 bases matching TRBD2. The CDR3 has 15 residues. J lost 5 bases, V lost 5 bases, and 12 bases had no gene match. From germline, CDR1 is SGHTA and CDR2 FQGNSA. The CDR3 here is CASSKTGTNPHEQYF. DNA for the CDR3: TGTGCCAGCAGCAAAACCGGGACTAACCCCCACGAGCAGTACTTC.

J is TRBJ2-3 and V is TRBV2, with D tentatively TRBD1 (5 bases). The germline V and J ends were trimmed by 4 bases and 1 base, with 9 bases remaining between them. CDR3 length: 14 amino acids. Germline V lookup: CDR1 SNHLY, CDR2 FYNNEI. The CDR3 bases are TGTGCCAGCAGTGCCGGACAACGCACAGATACGCAGTATTTT. Encoded protein: CASSAGQRTDTQYF.